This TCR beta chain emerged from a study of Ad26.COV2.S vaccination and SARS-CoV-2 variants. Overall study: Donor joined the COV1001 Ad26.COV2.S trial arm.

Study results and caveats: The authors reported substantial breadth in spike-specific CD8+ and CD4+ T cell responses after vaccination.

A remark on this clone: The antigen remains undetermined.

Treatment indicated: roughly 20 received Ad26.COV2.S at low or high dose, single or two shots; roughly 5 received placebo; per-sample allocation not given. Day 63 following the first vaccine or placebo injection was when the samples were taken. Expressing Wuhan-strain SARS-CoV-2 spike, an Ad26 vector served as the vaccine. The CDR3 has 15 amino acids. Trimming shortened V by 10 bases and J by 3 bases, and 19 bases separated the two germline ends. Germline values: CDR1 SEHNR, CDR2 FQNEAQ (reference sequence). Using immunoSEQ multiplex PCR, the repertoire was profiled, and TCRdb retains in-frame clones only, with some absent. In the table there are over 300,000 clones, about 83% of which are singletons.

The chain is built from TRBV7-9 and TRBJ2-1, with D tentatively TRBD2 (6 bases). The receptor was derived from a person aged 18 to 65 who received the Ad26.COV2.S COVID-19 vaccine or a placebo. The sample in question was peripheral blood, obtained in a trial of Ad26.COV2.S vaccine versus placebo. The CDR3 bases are TGTGCCACCCCAGTATCGGGAGTCAACTACAATGAGCAGTTCTTC. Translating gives CATPVSGVNYNEQFF.